The rows below give T cell receptor beta chains drawn from one sample of a study of T-cell memory formation after mild COVID-19. Each CDR3 protein gets one entry after TCRdb re-called the 5' RACE reads with MiXCR. The sample contains 450,000 or so distinct CDR3 sequences, about 23% of which appear only once. The sample taken for sequencing was PBMCs or a T cell subset sorted from them (not recorded which). These receptors originate from an adult woman who had mild COVID-19 (a few samples of this study predate the infection). Cell type and time point are not known. The CDR3 runs from the conserved cysteine through the conserved F or W. The order of the fields is CDR3 protein, CDR3 DNA, V gene, J gene, clone size, D gene. A D gene is named only where the DNA matches it firmly. Only part of the rows carry a size: once, few, many, or a class if the clone is expanded.

CDR3 protein: CASSPGQGATSGAFF
CDR3 DNA: TGCGCCAGCAGCCCCGGACAGGGGGCTACCTCTGGAGCTTTCTTT
V gene: TRBV5-1
J gene: TRBJ1-1
clone size: -
D gene: TRBD1

CDR3 protein: CASMDGGSTDTQYF
CDR3 DNA: TGCGCCAGCATGGACGGAGGGAGCACAGATACGCAGTATTTT
V gene: TRBV5-1
J gene: TRBJ2-3
clone size: -
D gene: -

CDR3 protein: CSVVAGDYDGYTF
CDR3 DNA: TGCAGCGTTGTCGCCGGAGACTATGATGGCTACACCTTC
V gene: TRBV29-1
J gene: TRBJ1-2
clone size: -
D gene: -

CDR3 protein: CATSSPEGRTETQYF
CDR3 DNA: TGTGCCACCAGCTCTCCCGAGGGGAGAACAGAGACCCAGTACTTC
V gene: TRBV15
J gene: TRBJ2-5
clone size: -
D gene: -

CDR3 protein: CASSRRGGAPDTQYF
CDR3 DNA: TGTGCCAGCAGCCGGAGAGGGGGGGCACCAGATACGCAGTATTTT
V gene: TRBV5-4
J gene: TRBJ2-3
clone size: few
D gene: -

CDR3 protein: CASSQDRMGDQPQHF
CDR3 DNA: TGCGCCAGCAGCCAAGATCGTATGGGGGATCAGCCCCAGCATTTT
V gene: TRBV4-3
J gene: TRBJ1-5
clone size: -
D gene: -

CDR3 protein: CASSLVVTNNEQFF
CDR3 DNA: TGCGCCAGCAGCTTGGTCGTGACTAACAATGAGCAGTTCTTC
V gene: TRBV5-1
J gene: TRBJ2-1
clone size: few
D gene: -

CDR3 protein: CASGTTGLEQYF
CDR3 DNA: TGTGCCAGTGGGACAACCGGCCTCGAGCAGTACTTC
V gene: TRBV27
J gene: TRBJ2-7
clone size: -
D gene: -

CDR3 protein: CASTPGVGYEQYF
CDR3 DNA: TGCGCCAGCACCCCGGGAGTAGGCTACGAGCAGTACTTC
V gene: TRBV5-1
J gene: TRBJ2-7
clone size: many
D gene: -

CDR3 protein: CASSLDAGGLYEQYF
CDR3 DNA: TGTGCCAGCAGCTTAGATGCGGGAGGGCTTTACGAGCAGTACTTC
V gene: TRBV7-6
J gene: TRBJ2-7
clone size: -
D gene: TRBD2

CDR3 protein: CASSFEGAGYGTDTQYF
CDR3 DNA: TGTGCCAGCAGTTTCGAGGGAGCAGGGTATGGAACAGATACGCAGTATTTT
V gene: TRBV12-3/TRBV12-4
J gene: TRBJ2-3
clone size: many
D gene: -

CDR3 protein: CASRRRGEGSEAFF
CDR3 DNA: TGTGCCAGCCGCCGCCGGGGGGAGGGCTCTGAAGCTTTCTTT
V gene: TRBV3-1
J gene: TRBJ1-1
clone size: -
D gene: -

CDR3 protein: CSVGVSSYEQYF
CDR3 DNA: TGCAGCGTTGGGGTCAGCTCCTACGAGCAGTACTTC
V gene: TRBV29-1
J gene: TRBJ2-7
clone size: -
D gene: -

CDR3 protein: CASSVGAAGKETQYF
CDR3 DNA: TGTGCCAGCAGCGTAGGGGCAGCTGGGAAGGAGACCCAGTACTTC
V gene: TRBV9
J gene: TRBJ2-5
clone size: -
D gene: -

CDR3 protein: CASSFEPEVKGQPQHF
CDR3 DNA: TGTGCCAGCAGCTTCGAGCCAGAAGTTAAAGGTCAGCCCCAGCATTTT
V gene: TRBV7-8
J gene: TRBJ1-5
clone size: many
D gene: -

CDR3 protein: CASTAGANVLTF
CDR3 DNA: TGTGCCAGCACGGCTGGGGCCAACGTCCTGACTTTC
V gene: TRBV3-1
J gene: TRBJ2-6
clone size: few
D gene: -

CDR3 protein: CASSSVGGRALNEQFF
CDR3 DNA: TGTGCCAGCAGCTCCGTCGGCGGGAGGGCCCTCAATGAGCAGTTCTTC
V gene: TRBV7-2
J gene: TRBJ2-1
clone size: few
D gene: TRBD2

CDR3 protein: CASSPLDTLFYGYTF
CDR3 DNA: TGTGCCAGCAGCCCTCTCGACACACTCTTCTATGGCTACACCTTC
V gene: TRBV9
J gene: TRBJ1-2
clone size: -
D gene: -

CDR3 protein: CASSEQGPNTEAFF
CDR3 DNA: TGCGCCAGCAGCGAACAGGGACCGAACACTGAAGCTTTCTTT
V gene: TRBV5-1
J gene: TRBJ1-1
clone size: few
D gene: -

CDR3 protein: CASSYAGAASSYEQYF
CDR3 DNA: TGTGCCAGCAGTTACGCAGGGGCTGCCTCCTCCTACGAGCAGTACTTC
V gene: TRBV6-2/TRBV6-3
J gene: TRBJ2-7
clone size: -
D gene: -

CDR3 protein: CASSDTNTEAFF
CDR3 DNA: TGTGCCAGTTCGGACACGAACACTGAAGCTTTCTTT
V gene: TRBV12-3/TRBV12-4
J gene: TRBJ1-1
clone size: -
D gene: -

CDR3 protein: CASSLIFGMREESDTQYF
CDR3 DNA: TGTGCCAGCAGCTTAATTTTCGGCATGCGGGAGGAAAGTGATACGCAGTATTTT
V gene: TRBV7-9
J gene: TRBJ2-3
clone size: -
D gene: TRBD2

CDR3 protein: CASSIDGDGVYGYTF
CDR3 DNA: TGCGCCAGCAGCATAGATGGGGACGGCGTTTATGGCTACACCTTC
V gene: TRBV5-1
J gene: TRBJ1-2
clone size: -
D gene: -

CDR3 protein: CASTPGGQGGWGQPQHF
CDR3 DNA: TGTGCCAGCACCCCGGGGGGACAGGGTGGTTGGGGACAGCCCCAGCATTTT
V gene: TRBV12-3/TRBV12-4
J gene: TRBJ1-5
clone size: -
D gene: TRBD1

CDR3 protein: CASSSPTTSGSTDTQYF
CDR3 DNA: TGTGCCAGCAGCTCCCCCACAACTAGCGGGAGCACAGATACGCAGTATTTT
V gene: TRBV7-2
J gene: TRBJ2-3
clone size: -
D gene: TRBD2

CDR3 protein: CASSYGETGAPSYNSPLHF
CDR3 DNA: TGTGCCAGCAGTTACGGAGAAACAGGGGCCCCCTCCTATAATTCACCCCTCCACTTT
V gene: TRBV6-5
J gene: TRBJ1-6
clone size: few
D gene: TRBD1

CDR3 protein: CSVEGAATDTQYF
CDR3 DNA: TGCAGCGTTGAAGGGGCAGCCACAGATACGCAGTATTTT
V gene: TRBV29-1
J gene: TRBJ2-3
clone size: -
D gene: -

CDR3 protein: CASSSGQGYTDTQYF
CDR3 DNA: TGTGCCAGCAGTTCTGGACAGGGATACACAGATACGCAGTATTTT
V gene: TRBV27
J gene: TRBJ2-3
clone size: few
D gene: TRBD1

CDR3 protein: CASSLLPEQFF
CDR3 DNA: TGTGCCAGCAGCTTACTCCCTGAGCAGTTCTTC
V gene: TRBV5-6
J gene: TRBJ2-1
clone size: -
D gene: -

CDR3 protein: CASSWRGSTGGQYF
CDR3 DNA: TGCGCCAGCAGCTGGAGGGGGTCGACAGGGGGCCAGTACTTC
V gene: TRBV5-1
J gene: TRBJ2-5
clone size: -
D gene: TRBD1

CDR3 protein: CASSLGESETQYF
CDR3 DNA: TGTGCCAGCAGCCTAGGGGAATCAGAGACCCAGTACTTC
V gene: TRBV12-3/TRBV12-4
J gene: TRBJ2-5
clone size: few
D gene: -

CDR3 protein: CASSHRTSSGGTQYF
CDR3 DNA: TGTGCCAGCAGTCATCGGACTAGCAGTGGGGGGACCCAGTACTTC
V gene: TRBV7-8
J gene: TRBJ2-5
clone size: -
D gene: TRBD2

CDR3 protein: CASRRLADTQYF
CDR3 DNA: TGTGCCAGCAGGAGGTTGGCAGATACGCAGTATTTT
V gene: TRBV7-2
J gene: TRBJ2-3
clone size: few
D gene: -

CDR3 protein: CASSQVGAGTEPYEQYF
CDR3 DNA: TGTGCCAGCAGCCAAGTGGGGGCCGGGACAGAACCCTACGAGCAGTACTTC
V gene: TRBV3-1
J gene: TRBJ2-7
clone size: few
D gene: TRBD1

CDR3 protein: CASSYVGAPIGSNQPQHF
CDR3 DNA: TGTGCCAGCAGTTACGTGGGGGCGCCTATCGGGAGCAATCAGCCCCAGCATTTT
V gene: TRBV6-6
J gene: TRBJ1-5
clone size: once
D gene: -

CDR3 protein: CASSHGFRGRGDTEAFF
CDR3 DNA: TGTGCCAGCAGCCACGGGTTCAGGGGTCGTGGGGACACTGAAGCTTTCTTT
V gene: TRBV7-8
J gene: TRBJ1-1
clone size: few
D gene: -